This is a list of T cell receptor beta chains from one sample in a study of blood T cells in healthy people across ages. TCRdb fed the 5' RACE reads into MiXCR, producing one record per CDR3 protein. The table records 540,000 or so distinct CDR3 sequences, 45% to 55% of them present only once. Sequencing was performed on blood. Receptors were obtained from a man at least 80 years old in good health. Both conserved end residues are part of each CDR3. The D gene is left open where the match is weak. Not every row has a clone size; where given, it reads once, few, many or a size class.

d_call j_call v_call clone_size cdr3_nt cdr3_aa
TRBD1 TRBJ2-7 TRBV20-1 NA TGCAGTGCTAGAGGTCCAGGGGGTGGGGACGAGCAGTACTTC CSARGPGGGDEQYF
NA TRBJ1-1 TRBV5-1 NA TGCGCCAGCAGCCCCCGGGCCCAGAACACTGAAGCTTTCTTT CASSPRAQNTEAFF
NA TRBJ2-1 TRBV6-2/TRBV6-3 NA TGTGCCAGCAGTTACTCGTTTGGCTCCCGGTTCTTC CASSYSFGSRFF
NA TRBJ2-5 TRBV7-8 many TGTGCCAGCAGCTCCTATTTTCCGGGGGTACCCCAAGAGACCCAGTACTTC CASSSYFPGVPQETQYF
NA TRBJ1-4 TRBV12-3/TRBV12-4 NA TGTGCCAGCAGTTTAGTAGGGCAGGGGCCCAACTGGAATGAAAAACTGTTTTTT CASSLVGQGPNWNEKLFF
NA TRBJ1-1 TRBV20-1 few TGCAGTGCTAGAGATTTCCGGGAAGCTTTCTTT CSARDFREAFF
NA TRBJ2-6 TRBV2 NA TGTGCCAGCAGTGAAGGGGTGGCTGGGGCCAACGTCCTGACTTTC CASSEGVAGANVLTF
TRBD1 TRBJ1-1 TRBV20-1 few TGCAGTGCTAGAGGCCGGGACAGGAACACTGAAGCTTTCTTT CSARGRDRNTEAFF
NA TRBJ1-1 TRBV20-1 NA TGCAGTGCTAGAGCCCAGGGGACGAACACTGAAGCTTTCTTT CSARAQGTNTEAFF
NA TRBJ1-2 TRBV4-3 NA TGCGCCAGCAGCCCCGTTTCTACCGCTGCTAACTATGGCTACACCTTC CASSPVSTAANYGYTF
NA TRBJ2-7 TRBV21-1 NA TGTGCCAGCAGCAAAGACCGGGGTGTTTCCTACGAGCAGTACTTC CASSKDRGVSYEQYF
NA TRBJ2-3 TRBV11-2 medium-sized TGTGCCAGCAGCTTCGGGGGACCTAGCACAGATACGCAGTATTTT CASSFGGPSTDTQYF
NA TRBJ2-1 TRBV14 few TGTGCCAGCAGCCGGAGTCTTAGCTCCTACAATGAGCAGTTCTTC CASSRSLSSYNEQFF
TRBD1 TRBJ1-1 TRBV9 NA TGTGCCAGCAGCCTTGACAGGGGGAACACTGAAGCTTTCTTT CASSLDRGNTEAFF
TRBD2 TRBJ2-3 TRBV20-1 once TGCAGTGCTAGACCACTAGCGGGAGTCTCAGATACGCAGTATTTT CSARPLAGVSDTQYF
NA TRBJ2-5 TRBV29-1 few TGCAGCGTTGGATCATCCCAAGAGACCCAGTACTTC CSVGSSQETQYF
NA TRBJ2-7 TRBV10-2 NA TGCGCCAGCAGTGAAAACGGACCATCCTACGAGCAGTACTTC CASSENGPSYEQYF
NA TRBJ2-5 TRBV6-2/TRBV6-3 few TGTGCCATTGGTGGGGTGACCCAGTACTTC CAIGGVTQYF
NA TRBJ2-7 TRBV12-3/TRBV12-4 NA TGTGCCAGCAGGGACTCCCTGGCCTACGAGCAGTACTTC CASRDSLAYEQYF
NA TRBJ2-1 TRBV7-8 many TGTGCCAGCAGCTTAAGCGCGGCGGGTGGCTATGAGCAGTTCTTC CASSLSAAGGYEQFF
NA TRBJ1-4 TRBV7-2 NA TGTGCCAGCAGCCGCAGCCTTAATGAAAAACTGTTTTTT CASSRSLNEKLFF
TRBD2 TRBJ2-1 TRBV20-1 few TGCAGTGCTGCGACTAGCGCCAACAATGAGCAGTTCTTC CSAATSANNEQFF
TRBD1 TRBJ2-7 TRBV11-2 few TGTGCCAGCAGAAAGACAGGGCTTCTCGAGCAGTACTTC CASRKTGLLEQYF
NA TRBJ1-5 TRBV7-2 NA TGTGCCAGCAGCGTGGACGCTCAGCCCCAGCATTTT CASSVDAQPQHF
NA TRBJ2-7 TRBV20-1 NA TGCAGTGCGCTCAGCCAGAGCAGCTCCTACGAGCAGTACTTC CSALSQSSSYEQYF
NA TRBJ2-6 TRBV20-1 NA TGCAGTGCCCCGACAGCAGGCATGGCTGGGGCCAACGTCCTGACTTTC CSAPTAGMAGANVLTF
TRBD1 TRBJ1-2 TRBV7-9 few TGTGCCAGCAGCACCCGGGACAGGGGCCCTAACTATGGCTACACCTTC CASSTRDRGPNYGYTF
NA TRBJ1-6 TRBV20-1 NA TGCAGTGCGAGAGGTTGGTCCTATAATTCACCCCTCCACTTT CSARGWSYNSPLHF
TRBD2 TRBJ2-5 TRBV7-7 NA TGTGCTAGCAGCTTGGCCGGGACTAGCGGAGAGACCCAGTACTTC CASSLAGTSGETQYF
NA TRBJ1-2 TRBV29-1 NA TGCAGCGCCGGGGACGGTGGGTTCACCTTC CSAGDGGFTF
NA TRBJ2-2 TRBV4-3 NA TGCGCCAGCTCCCGGACTGTTTCGAACACCGGGGAGCTGTTTTTT CASSRTVSNTGELFF
NA TRBJ2-4 TRBV6-1 NA TGTGCCAGCAGACCTACAGGGACGGCGAGTCACAAAAACATTCAGTACTTC CASRPTGTASHKNIQYF
NA TRBJ2-4 TRBV28 NA TGTGCCAGCAGTTTTGGGGGGATCTCGGAACTAAACATTCAGTACTTC CASSFGGISELNIQYF
NA TRBJ2-7 TRBV6-6 many TGTGCCAGCAGTGTTGGAGAAGTGTACGAGCAGTACTTC CASSVGEVYEQYF